Presented here are 24 T cell receptor beta chains from one specimen sequenced in a study of cytomegalovirus exposure and HLA in healthy donors (dated by TCRdb to the late 2010s). The library was generated by the immunoSEQ multiplex PCR assay. This immuneACCESS table, as held by TCRdb, lists in-frame sequences with V and J called but not all clones. Of the missing ones, under half trace to an unresolved V gene in checked studies; the others have no known cause. For this sample there are 150,000 to 200,000 clones; about 88% appear just once. The ten largest clones capture 2% to 2.5% of the sample. The sample comprised PBMCs. The receptors were gathered from a woman aged 18 to 35 in good health and CMV-seronegative.

The V and J genes are TRBV23-1 and TRBJ2-7; D possibly corresponds to TRBD2 (5 bases). TRBV23-1 is recorded as an ORF, its role being uncertain. The CDR3 covers 15 residues. The V gene lost 10 bases and the J gene lost 4 bases, with 23 bases spanning the gap. In DNA, the CDR3 is TGCGCCACAGCGGCCCCTGAGAAAGAGGGTTACGAGCAGTACTTC. This sequence encodes CATAAPEKEGYEQYF.

The chain uses TRBV5-4 and TRBJ1-5; no definite D call. In germline, CDR1 is SGHNT, CDR2 YYREEE (reference sequence). Trimming cost V 0 bases and J 2 bases, with 6 bases left between them. This CDR3 contains 14 residues. The CDR3 is CASSLGAGNQPQHF. The CDR3 coding sequence is TGTGCCAGCAGCTTGGGAGCCGGCAATCAGCCCCAGCATTTT.

The chain has TRBV5-1 and TRBJ2-5; D may be TRBD2 (5 bases). The CDR3 contains 16 residues. Per germline, CDR1 SGHRS and CDR2 YFSETQ. V lost 1 base to trimming and J lost 2 bases, with 15 bases between them. In DNA form, the CDR3 reads TGCGCCAGCAGCTTGATTGGCACGGGGAATCAAGAGACCCAGTACTTC. Its protein is CASSLIGTGNQETQYF.

The chain couples TRBV2 to TRBJ1-1, with D possibly matching TRBD1 (5 bases). V was trimmed by 1 base and J by 4 bases, leaving 22 bases between them. Looked up from germline, CDR1 is SNHLY and CDR2 is FYNNEI. The CDR3 covers 18 residues. CDR3 sequence: CASSEDGVRRGSVTEAFF. For the CDR3, the DNA is TGTGCCAGCAGTGAAGACGGTGTCCGGAGGGGATCAGTCACTGAAGCTTTCTTT.

The chain recombines TRBV5-6 with TRBJ1-2; tentatively, D is TRBD1 (5 bases). The V end was cut by 1 base, the J end by 4 bases, with 20 bases between. This CDR3 has 17 residues. Germline-derived CDR1 and CDR2 are SGHDT and YYEEEE. The CDR3 loop reads CASSLWTSVGLPYGYTF. The CDR3 region has the DNA TGTGCCAGCAGCTTGTGGACGTCGGTGGGGCTTCCCTATGGCTACACCTTC.

The chain carries TRBV4-3 and TRBJ2-2; perhaps TRBD1 as D (6 bases). The germline V gene encodes CDR1 LGHNA and CDR2 YSLEER. With 1 base removed from V and 5 bases from J, the gap between germline ends came to 11 bases. The CDR3 is made up of 15 amino acids. CDR3 region: CASSQGTGRTGELFF. The CDR3 DNA reads TGCGCCAGCAGCCAAGGAACAGGGCGTACCGGGGAGCTGTTTTTT.

The rearrangement links TRBV10-3 to TRBJ2-7, with a possible D match to TRBD1 (6 bases). Germline-derived CDR1 and CDR2 are ENHRY and SYGVKD. The length of the CDR3 is 13 residues. Trimming removed 3 bases from V and 4 bases from J, with 10 bases in between. The CDR3 DNA is TGTGCCATCAGTGAACGGACAGTTTACGAGCAGTACTTC. Protein product: CAISERTVYEQYF.

The gene calls are TRBV18 and TRBJ1-2, with 9 bases matching TRBD1. This CDR3 spans 15 amino acids. The junction had 7 bases not matched to a gene; V was cut back by 2 bases and J by 6 bases. Germline CDR1 KGHSH, CDR2 LQKENI. CDR3 protein: CASSPTGQGMNGYTF. CDR3 DNA sequence: TGTGCCAGCTCACCAACGGGACAGGGTATGAATGGCTACACCTTC.

The J gene is TRBJ1-1, the V gene TRBV19, with D tentatively TRBD1 (5 bases). The CDR3 consists of 13 residues. The V gene lost 5 bases and the J gene lost 1 base, with 8 bases spanning the gap. Per the germline V gene, CDR1 is LNHDA and CDR2 is SQIVND (reference sequence). CDR3 bases: TGTGCCAGTAGTTCGACAGCGAACACTGAAGCTTTCTTT. Translation gives CASSSTANTEAFF. The full variable domain, rest sourced from reference TRBV19 and TRBJ1-1, is DGGITQSPKYLFRKEGQNVTLSCEQNLNHDAMYWYRQDPGQGLRLIYYSQIVNDFQKGDIAEGYSVSREKKESFPLTVTSAQKNPTAFYLCASSSTANTEAFFGQGTRLTVV.

The count of this clone is one. The genes are TRBV18 and TRBJ1-4, with 9 nucleotides matching TRBD1. CDR3 length: 14 amino acids. Germline CDR1 reads KGHSH; CDR2 reads LQKENI. The J segment lost 5 bases and the V segment lost 6 bases, leaving 4 bases of the junction unmatched. The CDR3 DNA is TGTGCCAGCTCCCACAGGGGGCAGAATGAAAAACTGTTTTTT. Protein sequence: CASSHRGQNEKLFF.

CDR3 sequence reads: CASSQDGQSVNEKLFF. DNA for the CDR3: TGTGCCAGCAGCCAAGACGGACAGTCGGTGAATGAAAAACTGTTTTTT. V is TRBV4-2 and J is TRBJ1-4, with D tentatively TRBD1 (6 bases). The V end lost 0 bases, the J end lost 5 bases, and 13 bases lay between the germline ends. The CDR3 totals 16 residues. In germline, CDR1 is LGHNA, CDR2 YNFKEQ.

This chain links TRBV6-5 with TRBJ2-7, with D perhaps TRBD1 (5 bases). Per germline, CDR1 MNHEY and CDR2 SVGAGI. This CDR3 has 14 amino acids. V shed 2 bases and J shed 1 base, with 9 bases lying between them. CDR3 protein: CASSYGARSYEQYF. The CDR3 region has the DNA TGTGCCAGCAGTTACGGGGCTAGGTCCTACGAGCAGTACTTC.

V is TRBV6-5 and J is TRBJ1-1; D is possibly TRBD1 (6 bases). The germline gives CDR1 MNHEY, CDR2 SVGAGI. The V end lost 0 bases, the J end lost 8 bases, and 10 bases lay between the germline ends. This CDR3 comprises 13 residues. Here the CDR3 DNA reads TGTGCCAGCAGTTACTCGACAGGCCTCGAAGCTTTCTTT. Protein: CASSYSTGLEAFF.

This chain joins TRBV19 and TRBJ2-7; TRBD1 is a possible D gene (6 bases). CDR1 and CDR2 from the germline V gene are LNHDA and SQIVND (reference sequence). The length of the CDR3 is 16 residues. With 5 bases removed from V and 6 bases from J, the gap between germline ends came to 23 bases. This CDR3 is CASSRNRQDALGEQYF. Written as DNA, the CDR3 is TGTGCCAGTAGTCGAAATCGACAGGACGCCCTTGGCGAGCAGTACTTC.

This clone has only a few counts. The rearrangement joins TRBV7-9 to TRBJ1-2, with D maybe TRBD1 (6 bases). Germline loops: CDR1 SEHNR, CDR2 FQNEAQ (reference sequence). The CDR3 is 14 amino acids. Written as DNA, the CDR3 is TGTGGAAGCAGCTTAGTTGGGGGCAGCTATGGCTACACCTTC. This codes for CGSSLVGGSYGYTF.

The chain is built from TRBV4-1 and TRBJ1-1; possibly TRBD1 for D (5 bases). CDR3 length equals 17 residues. The germline CDR1 and CDR2 sequences are MGHRA and YSYEKL. V was pared by 0 bases and J by 5 bases, with 19 bases between. Written as DNA, the CDR3 is TGCGCCAGCAGCCAAGATCTCCAGGGCGGTGGTGGTACTGAAGCTTTCTTT. Its protein is CASSQDLQGGGGTEAFF.

The rearrangement links TRBV29-1 to TRBJ1-5, with D perhaps TRBD1 (5 bases). Germline values: CDR1 SQVTM, CDR2 ANQGSEA. V was trimmed by 4 bases and J by 4 bases, leaving 11 bases between them. This CDR3 region has 13 residues. The CDR3, as DNA: TGCAGCGTTGTGATGGGGCTTAATCAGCCCCAGCATTTT. Protein product: CSVVMGLNQPQHF. Together with reference TRBV29-1 and TRBJ1-5, the CDR3 gives the full variable domain: SAVISQKPSRDICQRGTSLTIQCQVDSQVTMMFWYRQQPGQSLTLIATANQGSEATYESGFVIDKFPISRPNLTFSTLTVSNMSPEDSSIYLCSVVMGLNQPQHFGDGTRLSIL.

The CDR3 DNA is TGCAGCGTTGGGACTAGCGGCACCGGGGAGCTGTTTTTT. It translates to CSVGTSGTGELFF. The chain joins TRBV29-1 to TRBJ2-2, with 10 nucleotides matching TRBD2. The ends lost 4 bases at V and 4 bases at J; junction bases unmatched: 0. Looked up from germline, CDR1 is SQVTM and CDR2 is ANQGSEA. The CDR3 is made up of 13 amino acids.

The DNA for the CDR3 is TGTGCCAGCAGCCAAGAGAGGGACAGGTATTCCTACGAGCAGTACTTC. Amino acids: CASSQERDRYSYEQYF. V usage is TRBV4-2 and J usage is TRBJ2-7; 8 nucleotides agree with TRBD1. CDR1 is LGHNA and CDR2 is YNFKEQ in the germline V gene. Trimming cost V 0 bases and J 1 base; bases outside gene matches: 5. The CDR3 has 16 amino acids.

This rearrangement joins TRBV12-5 to TRBJ1-2, with TRBD1 as a possible D gene (6 bases). CDR3 length: 19 residues. Trimming removed 4 bases from V and 3 bases from J, with 27 bases in between. The germline gives CDR1 LGHNT, CDR2 FRNRAP. CDR3 nucleotides: TGTGCTAGTGGTTGGGGAGTTCAGGGAGGGGGTCTGGAAGACTATGGCTACACCTTC. The encoded protein is CASGWGVQGGGLEDYGYTF.

V gene TRBV7-9 combines with J gene TRBJ2-7; TRBD2 matches 8 bases. The germline V gene encodes CDR1 SEHNR and CDR2 FQNEAQ (reference sequence). Unmatched junction bases numbered 13, after V lost 5 bases and J lost 7 bases. The CDR3 spans 15 residues. CDR3: CASSPLGGGLKEQYF. The CDR3 DNA reads TGTGCCAGCAGCCCGCTCGGGGGGGGGCTTAAGGAGCAGTACTTC.

The V call is TRBV6-1, the J call TRBJ2-7, with a weak D call TRBD1 (6 bases). The CDR3 extends over 15 amino acids. V lost 6 bases to trimming and J lost 4 bases, with 19 bases between them. Germline CDR1 MNHNS, CDR2 SASEGT. The chain's CDR3 is CASRTTTGWVYEQYF. CDR3 coding DNA: TGTGCCAGCAGGACCACTACAGGGTGGGTGTACGAGCAGTACTTC.

The genes are TRBV9 and TRBJ2-3; TRBD2 aligns across 15 bases. The CDR3 is made up of 17 amino acids. Germline assignment: CDR1 SGDLS and CDR2 YYNGEE. Germline trimming cut 2 bases from V and 2 bases from J; bases unmatched to any gene: 3. The CDR3 DNA is TGTGCCAGCAGCGTTGGACTAGCGGGAGGGATCACAGATACGCAGTATTTT. The encoded protein is CASSVGLAGGITDTQYF.

This chain joins TRBV4-1 and TRBJ1-2; 7 bases are shared with TRBD1. Germline V lookup: CDR1 MGHRA, CDR2 YSYEKL. The CDR3 has 16 amino acids. With V trimmed by 4 bases and J by 5 bases, 13 bases remained unmatched. CDR3 bases: TGCGCCAGCAGCCCTAATACCCGACAGGGCGTTTATGGCTACACCTTC. Translating it yields CASSPNTRQGVYGYTF.